These 2 T cell receptor beta chains came from one sample sequenced in a study of cutaneous CD30+ T cell lymphoproliferative disorder and hepatitis E. Some clones are missing from TCRdb's copy, which holds only in-frame ones; the method was immunoSEQ multiplex PCR. Counted here are several thousand clones, 74% occurring once; the ten biggest clones make up under 1.4%. The sequenced sample was blood. These receptors came from a human donor with a cutaneous T cell lymphoproliferative disorder associated with hepatitis E virus.

This clone was counted only a few times. J is TRBJ1-2 and V is TRBV4-1, with D possibly being TRBD1 (5 bases). Germline CDR1 MGHRA, CDR2 YSYEKL. This CDR3 is 15 amino acids long. V shed 4 bases and J shed 2 bases, with 14 bases lying between them. The CDR3 DNA reads TGCGCCAGCAGCCTCACCAGGGATTTAAACTATGGCTACACCTTC. It codes for CASSLTRDLNYGYTF.

This clone was counted only a few times. The rearrangement joins TRBV28 to TRBJ1-5, with D maybe TRBD1 (6 bases). Trimming stripped 2 bases from V and 0 bases from J, with 11 bases between. The CDR3 has 16 residues. The germline V gene encodes CDR1 MDHEN and CDR2 SYDVKM. The CDR3 reads CASSLGTSYSNQPQHF. The CDR3 nucleotides read TGTGCCAGCAGTTTAGGGACATCTTATAGCAATCAGCCCCAGCATTTT.